This is a list of T cell receptor beta chains from one sample in a study of T cell repertoires in cytomegalovirus infection. Their target antigens are unknown. A single record per CDR3 protein comes from TCRdb applying MiXCR to the reads. The repertoire holds about 350,000 distinct CDR3 sequences, with about 34% as singletons. Sequenced here: cultured PBMCs, sampled from culture after CMV antigen stimulation. These receptor sequences come from a human donor in good health (CMV status not recorded). Some clones in this sample may be carry-over from other donors' samples. The CDR3 runs from the conserved cysteine through the conserved F or W. A D gene is named only where the DNA matches it firmly. For some rows the clone size is stated as once, few or many, or as a class when expanded; others skip it.

15 | TRBD1 | TRBJ2-1 | once | TRBV12-3/TRBV12-4 | CASSLTGTGIGEQFF | TGTGCCAGCAGTCTGACCGGGACAGGGATTGGTGAGCAGTTCTTC
15 | - | TRBJ1-5 | - | TRBV7-6 | CASSLGPQLNQPQHF | TGTGCCAGCAGCTTAGGTCCGCAGCTCAATCAGCCCCAGCATTTT
16 | TRBD2 | TRBJ2-2 | few | TRBV6-2/TRBV6-3 | CASRPTPSTSGGELFF | TGTGCCAGCAGGCCTACTCCTTCGACTAGCGGCGGGGAGCTGTTTTTT
15 | TRBD1 | TRBJ2-3 | - | TRBV6-6 | CASGGQGVRTDTQYF | TGTGCCAGCGGGGGACAGGGTGTGCGCACAGATACGCAGTATTTT
16 | - | TRBJ2-2 | few | TRBV7-8 | CASSLAGASGSGELFF | TGTGCCAGCAGCTTAGCGGGAGCGTCAGGGAGCGGGGAGCTGTTTTTT
15 | TRBD2 | TRBJ2-1 | - | TRBV20-1 | CSARLAGNRYNEQFF | TGCAGTGCTCGGCTAGCGGGGAACCGCTACAATGAGCAGTTCTTC
15 | TRBD1 | TRBJ1-3 | many | TRBV7-8 | CASSLGDREGNTIYF | TGTGCCAGCAGCTTAGGCGACAGGGAAGGAAACACCATATATTTT
17 | TRBD2 | TRBJ2-5 | - | TRBV5-1 | CASKQLTSGTSQETQYF | TGCGCCAGCAAGCAATTGACTAGCGGGACGTCCCAAGAGACCCAGTACTTC
16 | TRBD2 | TRBJ2-1 | - | TRBV28 | CASSRTSGMETIEQFF | TGTGCCAGCAGTAGGACTAGCGGAATGGAAACGATTGAGCAGTTCTTC
13 | - | TRBJ2-5 | many | TRBV7-2 | CASSFGPEETQYF | TGTGCCAGCAGCTTCGGACCAGAAGAGACCCAGTACTTC
17 | - | TRBJ2-2 | - | TRBV19 | CASTQPITLLGTGELFF | TGTGCCAGTACCCAACCGATAACTCTATTGGGGACCGGGGAGCTGTTTTTT
13 | - | TRBJ1-5 | many | TRBV19 | CASTPRWNQPQHF | TGTGCCAGTACCCCTCGATGGAATCAGCCCCAGCATTTT
11 | - | TRBJ1-1 | many | TRBV7-8 | CASSLLGEAFF | TGTGCCAGCAGCTTATTAGGGGAAGCTTTCTTT
18 | TRBD2 | TRBJ2-1 | few | TRBV7-2 | CASSHPSGAGVSYNEQFF | TGTGCCAGCAGCCACCCCAGTGGAGCGGGAGTCTCCTACAATGAGCAGTTCTTC
13 | - | TRBJ1-1 | - | TRBV28 | CASSLSATTEAFF | TGTGCCAGCAGCTTATCCGCCACCACTGAAGCTTTCTTT
12 | TRBD1 | TRBJ1-2 | few | TRBV12-3/TRBV12-4 | CASLGQGIGYTF | TGTGCCAGCCTGGGACAGGGAATTGGCTACACCTTC
13 | TRBD1 | TRBJ1-1 | - | TRBV30 | CAWRTGSTTEAFF | TGTGCCTGGAGGACAGGGTCGACCACTGAAGCTTTCTTT
12 | - | TRBJ1-2 | - | TRBV3-1 | CASSATGYGYTF | TGTGCCAGCAGCGCTACAGGCTATGGCTACACCTTC
14 | - | TRBJ1-5 | - | TRBV19 | CASSYRQVNQPQHF | TGTGCCAGTAGTTATCGACAGGTCAATCAGCCCCAGCATTTT
12 | - | TRBJ1-6 | - | TRBV10-3 | CAIKGTNSPLHF | TGTGCCATCAAGGGGACTAATTCACCCCTCCACTTT
15 | TRBD2 | TRBJ2-1 | - | TRBV28 | CASKVGTSNYNEQFF | TGTGCCAGCAAGGTCGGGACTAGCAACTACAATGAGCAGTTCTTC
16 | TRBD2 | TRBJ2-1 | few | TRBV7-9 | CASSLSGGPIYNEQFF | TGTGCCAGCAGCTTATCGGGAGGCCCAATATACAATGAGCAGTTCTTC
17 | TRBD2 | TRBJ2-3 | few | TRBV11-2 | CASSIENLAGWADTQYF | TGTGCCAGCAGCATCGAGAACCTAGCGGGATGGGCAGATACGCAGTATTTT
15 | - | TRBJ2-3 | few | TRBV20-1 | CSARTVRLNTDTQYF | TGCAGTGCTAGGACCGTCAGGCTAAACACAGATACGCAGTATTTT
16 | TRBD2 | TRBJ2-2 | - | TRBV19 | CASNSGRGWDTGELFF | TGTGCCAGTAATAGCGGGAGGGGGTGGGACACCGGGGAGCTGTTTTTT
14 | TRBD2 | TRBJ2-1 | - | TRBV7-9 | CASSKLAKRDEQFF | TGTGCCAGCAGCAAACTAGCGAAGAGGGATGAGCAGTTCTTC
15 | TRBD1 | TRBJ1-1 | - | TRBV7-8 | CASSFSGGDNTEAFF | TGTGCCAGCAGCTTTTCAGGGGGCGATAACACTGAAGCTTTCTTT
14 | TRBD1 | TRBJ1-2 | - | TRBV5-3 | CASSPRDRAYGYTF | TGTGCCAGCAGCCCTCGGGACAGGGCCTATGGCTACACCTTC
15 | - | TRBJ2-5 | - | TRBV6-2/TRBV6-3 | CASSYGGQWEETQYF | TGTGCCAGCAGTTACGGCGGACAGTGGGAAGAGACCCAGTACTTC
15 | TRBD1 | TRBJ2-7 | few | TRBV7-2 | CASSQGQAGVGEQYF | TGTGCCAGCAGCCAGGGACAGGCGGGCGTGGGGGAGCAGTACTTC
13 | - | TRBJ2-1 | - | TRBV20-1 | CSAIGRSYNEQFF | TGCAGTGCTATTGGGAGGTCCTACAATGAGCAGTTCTTC
17 | - | TRBJ1-5 | few | TRBV7-9 | CASSPRGGSEGNQPQHF | TGTGCCAGCAGCCCCCGGGGAGGGAGCGAGGGCAATCAGCCCCAGCATTTT
14 | TRBD2 | TRBJ2-3 | few | TRBV12-3/TRBV12-4 | CASRDGLARDTQYF | TGTGCCAGCAGAGATGGACTAGCGAGAGATACGCAGTATTTT
13 | TRBD1 | TRBJ1-2 | - | TRBV27 | CASSWDRAYGYTF | TGTGCCAGCAGTTGGGACAGGGCGTATGGCTACACCTTC
15 | - | TRBJ2-3 | - | TRBV12-3/TRBV12-4 | CASSLFSVKADTQYF | TGTGCCAGCAGTTTGTTTAGCGTGAAAGCAGATACGCAGTATTTT
12 | - | TRBJ2-5 | - | TRBV20-1 | CSARPPLEAQYF | TGCAGTGCTAGGCCCCCCCTAGAGGCCCAGTACTTC
14 | - | TRBJ2-7 | - | TRBV28 | CASRGRDHSYEQYF | TGTGCCAGCAGAGGAAGAGACCACTCCTACGAGCAGTACTTC
13 | - | TRBJ2-3 | once | TRBV11-2 | CATLQTGTDTQYF | TGTGCCACCCTTCAGACCGGCACAGATACGCAGTATTTT
12 | - | TRBJ1-1 | few | TRBV11-2 | CASSLIWGEAFF | TGTGCCAGCAGCTTAATTTGGGGTGAAGCTTTCTTT
14 | TRBD1 | TRBJ1-2 | - | TRBV20-1 | CSAPRQGSNYGYTF | TGCAGTGCCCCCCGACAGGGATCGAACTATGGCTACACCTTC
15 | - | TRBJ2-7 | few | TRBV28 | CASSSEDSKTFLRYF | TGTGCCAGCAGTAGTGAGGACAGCAAGACATTTCTTCGGTACTTC
17 | TRBD1 | TRBJ2-3 | many | TRBV2 | CASRGGQGYASTDTQYF | TGTGCCAGCAGGGGGGGACAGGGGTATGCTAGCACAGATACGCAGTATTTT
16 | TRBD2 | TRBJ2-2 | many | TRBV7-2 | CASSLEGSGRSGELFF | TGTGCCAGCAGCTTGGAGGGCAGCGGGAGGTCCGGGGAGCTGTTTTTT
15 | - | TRBJ1-5 | - | TRBV7-2 | CASSLSRVGDQPQHF | TGTGCCAGCAGCTTGTCCAGGGTTGGCGATCAGCCCCAGCATTTT
14 | - | TRBJ2-3 | - | TRBV10-3 | CAISPQIPTDTQYF | TGTGCCATCAGCCCCCAGATCCCCACAGATACGCAGTATTTT
16 | - | TRBJ2-1 | once | TRBV12-3/TRBV12-4 | CASSLGGLTSYNEQFF | TGTGCCAGCAGTTTAGGGGGGTTAACCTCCTACAATGAGCAGTTCTTC
17 | TRBD2 | TRBJ2-7 | - | TRBV7-2 | CASSLAASGSLAREQYF | TGTGCCAGCAGCTTAGCGGCTAGCGGGAGTCTCGCTCGCGAGCAGTACTTC
16 | - | TRBJ2-1 | - | TRBV7-7 | CASSWGREWPFNEQFF | TGTGCCAGCAGCTGGGGTCGGGAGTGGCCCTTTAATGAGCAGTTCTTC
14 | - | TRBJ2-3 | few | TRBV2 | CASSWQHRTDTQYF | TGTGCCAGCAGTTGGCAGCACCGCACAGATACGCAGTATTTT
14 | - | TRBJ2-2 | - | TRBV12-3/TRBV12-4 | CASRNVQNTGELFF | TGTGCCAGCAGAAACGTACAGAACACCGGGGAGCTGTTTTTT
14 | - | TRBJ2-1 | many | TRBV7-2 | CASSLVQVNNEQFF | TGTGCCAGCAGCTTAGTCCAGGTCAACAATGAGCAGTTCTTC
12 | - | TRBJ1-5 | - | TRBV10-3 | CAIADSNQPQHF | TGTGCCATCGCCGATAGCAATCAGCCCCAGCATTTT
14 | - | TRBJ1-5 | - | TRBV7-2 | CASSFFRVGQPQHF | TGTGCCAGCAGCTTTTTTAGGGTAGGGCAGCCCCAGCATTTT
14 | - | TRBJ2-5 | - | TRBV20-1 | CSAQARTEQETQYF | TGCAGTGCCCAAGCCCGGACAGAACAAGAGACCCAGTACTTC
11 | - | TRBJ2-4 | - | TRBV12-3/TRBV12-4 | CASSFKGRQYF | TGTGCCAGCAGTTTTAAGGGGAGGCAGTACTTC